This passage covers 19 T cell receptor beta chains from one sample sequenced in a study of a mutant IDH1 vaccine in newly diagnosed glioma. Assay used: immunoSEQ multiplex PCR; TCRdb lists only in-frame clones, some missing. This repertoire shows some 59,000 clones, about 89% found once; its top ten account for approximately 2%. Which antigens these TCRs recognize remains unknown. Time point of the sample: week 11, during vaccination. Topical imiquimod accompanied each vaccine dose, which consisted of 300 ug of mutant IDH1 20-mer peptide. The starting material was PBMCs, obtained from a glioma patient whose treatment included an IDH1 peptide vaccine. These receptors were obtained from a middle-aged man with glioma.

This clone was counted a single time. V and J are TRBV6-5 and TRBJ1-2; D is uncertain. Germline V gives CDR1 MNHEY, CDR2 SVGAGI. Deletions cut 5 bases from V and 3 bases from J, with 10 bases between. This CDR3 has 13 amino acids. The CDR3 DNA follows: TGTGCCAGCAGTCGGACGGACGACTATGGCTACACCTTC. This gives the protein CASSRTDDYGYTF.

The chain has TRBV13 and TRBJ1-1, with D perhaps TRBD1 (5 bases). The V gene lost 5 bases and the J gene lost 0 bases, with 10 bases spanning the gap. This CDR3 region has 14 residues. Germline CDR1 PRHDT, CDR2 FYEKMQ (reference sequence). The CDR3 DNA sequence: TGTGCCAGCAGCCCGGGACGGTTGAACACTGAAGCTTTCTTT. Amino acid sequence: CASSPGRLNTEAFF.

This clone has a single count. The chain carries TRBV19 and TRBJ2-5, with no clear D. V dropped 7 bases and J dropped 0 bases, with 9 bases sitting between them. The CDR3 sequence is 13 residues long. Germline V lookup: CDR1 LNHDA, CDR2 SQIVND (reference sequence). The CDR3 sequence is CASTSANQETQYF. The CDR3 DNA is TGTGCCAGTACCTCAGCGAACCAAGAGACCCAGTACTTC.

V is TRBV4-2 and J is TRBJ1-2; D ambiguous. V dropped 3 bases and J dropped 4 bases, with 21 bases sitting between them. This CDR3 comprises 17 residues. From germline, CDR1 is LGHNA and CDR2 YNFKEQ. CDR3 amino acids: CASSQRPGAAGGYGYTF. In nucleotides, the CDR3 is TGTGCCAGCAGCCAGAGGCCCGGCGCCGCCGGTGGCTATGGCTACACCTTC.

This chain connects TRBV28 to TRBJ1-2, with D possibly being TRBD1 (5 bases). This CDR3 is 16 amino acids long. CDR1 is MDHEN and CDR2 is SYDVKM in the germline V gene. Trimming took off 6 bases at V and 5 bases at J, with 22 bases between the two ends. The CDR3 region is CASSSIPKISGYGYTF. The CDR3 bases are TGTGCCAGCAGCTCCATACCGAAGATCTCAGGGTATGGCTACACCTTC.

By share of the sample, this clone is medium-sized. In DNA, the CDR3 is TGTGCCAGCAGGCCGACTGGACAGGGTACCTACGAGCAGTACTTC. Translation: CASRPTGQGTYEQYF. The chain couples TRBV2 to TRBJ2-7; TRBD1 aligns across 8 bases. V trimming: 6 bases; J trimming: 2 bases; junction bases outside the gene matches: 9. Germline-derived CDR1 and CDR2 are SNHLY and FYNNEI. The CDR3 is 15 amino acids.

This clone was seen only once. The chain employs TRBV7-8 and TRBJ2-7, with 7 bases lining up with TRBD1. The CDR3 length is 14 residues. Germline values: CDR1 SGHVS, CDR2 FQNEAQ. Trimming at V came to 4 bases and at J to 7 bases, leaving 10 bases not matched to a gene. The CDR3 DNA reads TGTGCCAGCAGCTGGCGGACAGGTACCGGGGAGCAGTACTTC. Translated, it gives CASSWRTGTGEQYF.

The chain carries TRBV30 and TRBJ1-2; 7 bases agree with TRBD1. V shed 1 base and J 5 bases; nucleotides not matched to a gene: 28. Per germline, CDR1 GTSNPN and CDR2 SVGIG (reference sequence). The CDR3 sequence is 21 residues long. CDR3 protein: CAWSAFPHGEGATPPRYGYTF. CDR3 in DNA: TGTGCCTGGAGTGCCTTCCCCCACGGTGAGGGGGCTACCCCTCCTAGGTATGGCTACACCTTC. Complete variable domain (other parts from reference TRBV30 and TRBJ1-2): SQTIHQWPATLVQPVGSPLSLECTVEGTSNPNLYWYRQAAGRGLQLLFYSVGIGQISSEVPQNLSASRPQDRQFILSSKKLLLSDSGFYLCAWSAFPHGEGATPPRYGYTFGSGTRLTVV.

The V call is TRBV28, the J call TRBJ2-1; TRBD2 aligns across 7 bases. The junction had 17 bases not matched to a gene; V was cut back by 1 base and J by 5 bases. CDR3 length: 19 residues. The V gene's germline CDR1 is MDHEN and CDR2 SYDVKM. The CDR3 sequence is CASSLSASGIPYYDNEQFF. DNA for the CDR3: TGTGCCAGCAGTTTATCCGCGAGCGGGATCCCTTACTACGACAATGAGCAGTTCTTC.

V gene TRBV5-1 combines with J gene TRBJ2-6, with 7 nucleotides matching TRBD1. Trimming took 7 bases from V and 1 from J; bases not matched to a gene: 11. The CDR3 is made up of 17 amino acids. The V gene's germline CDR1 is SGHRS and CDR2 YFSETQ. The CDR3 nucleotides are TGCGCCAGCGGATTACAGGGGTTTGGGTCTGGGGCCAACGTCCTGACTTTC. The encoded protein is CASGLQGFGSGANVLTF.

This chain joins TRBV6-1 and TRBJ2-5, with D perhaps TRBD1 or TRBD2 (6 bases each). Per the germline V gene, CDR1 is MNHNS and CDR2 is SASEGT. V was shortened by 2 bases and J by 4 bases, with 14 bases between the two germline ends. This CDR3 has 15 residues. The CDR3 bases are TGTGCCAGCAGTGAAAGGGACGGGGGCTCAGAGACCCAGTACTTC. This translates into CASSERDGGSETQYF.

In DNA, the CDR3 is TGTGCCAGCAGTGCCACACGGGTCCCGGGGGCCTACGAGCAGTACTTC. Translated, it gives CASSATRVPGAYEQYF. The chain links TRBV2 to TRBJ2-7; D perhaps matches TRBD2 (6 bases). The CDR3 loop spans 16 amino acids. V was cut by 4 bases and J by 2 bases, with 18 bases left in between. CDR1 SNHLY and CDR2 FYNNEI come from the germline V gene.

The rearrangement uses TRBV20-1 and TRBJ2-2; D is uncertain. From germline, CDR1 is DFQATT and CDR2 SNEGSKA (reference sequence). V was clipped by 5 bases and J by 4 bases, with 5 bases between them. The CDR3 is made up of 11 amino acids. CDR3 nucleotide sequence: TGCAGTGCTCACCGCACCGGGGAGCTGTTTTTT. Its protein product is CSAHRTGELFF.

J is TRBJ2-5 and V is TRBV11-2, with TRBD1 matching over 11 bases. Germline CDR1 reads SGHAT; CDR2 reads FQNNGV. After removal of 5 bases from V and 2 bases from J, the junction contained 10 bases not matched to a gene. The CDR3 has 17 residues. The CDR3 region has the DNA TGTGCCAGCAGCCCGATGGGACAGGGGGTCCTTCAAGAGACCCAGTACTTC. This translates into CASSPMGQGVLQETQYF.

The V and J genes are TRBV30 and TRBJ1-6; D gene uncertain. The V end lost 4 bases, the J end lost 0 bases, and 16 bases lay between the germline ends. Germline-derived CDR1 and CDR2 are GTSNPN and SVGIG (reference sequence). The length of the CDR3 is 17 residues. The CDR3 is CAWMAPRISSYNSPLHF. In DNA, the CDR3 is TGTGCCTGGATGGCCCCCCGGATCAGCTCCTATAATTCACCCCTCCACTTT. Full variable domain (outside the CDR3, taken from reference TRBV30 and TRBJ1-6): SQTIHQWPATLVQPVGSPLSLECTVEGTSNPNLYWYRQAAGRGLQLLFYSVGIGQISSEVPQNLSASRPQDRQFILSSKKLLLSDSGFYLCAWMAPRISSYNSPLHFGNGTRLTVT.

V is TRBV27 and J is TRBJ2-3; a possible D gene is TRBD1 (6 bases). V was clipped by 3 bases and J by 5 bases, with 18 bases between them. This CDR3 is built from 16 residues. The germline V gene has CDR1 MNHEY and CDR2 SMNVEV (reference sequence). DNA for the CDR3: TGTGCCAGCAGTTTGGGAATAGCGCCAGGGGTAGATACGCAGTATTTT. Translated, it gives CASSLGIAPGVDTQYF.

The CDR3 here is CASTFEGLGPYYGYTF. Written as DNA, the CDR3 is TGTGCCAGCACGTTCGAAGGTTTGGGCCCTTACTATGGCTACACCTTC. V is TRBV28 and J is TRBJ1-2; D remains ambiguous. Trimming pared 7 bases from V and 3 bases from J, leaving 21 bases between. Germline assignment: CDR1 MDHEN and CDR2 SYDVKM. The CDR3 contains 16 residues.

The V and J genes are TRBV4-2 and TRBJ2-3; D possibly corresponds to TRBD2 (5 bases). Trimming took off 0 bases at V and 4 bases at J, with 11 bases between the two ends. Germline CDR1 LGHNA, CDR2 YNFKEQ. The CDR3 is made up of 15 amino acids. The CDR3 DNA follows: TGTGCCAGCAGCCAAGATCGCTATAGCGCAGATACGCAGTATTTT. Its translation: CASSQDRYSADTQYF.

This clone was seen more than once but under ten times. The chain joins TRBV2 to TRBJ1-1, with D perhaps TRBD1 (5 bases). Germline-derived CDR1 and CDR2 are SNHLY and FYNNEI. The V gene lost 7 bases and the J gene lost 2 bases, with 17 bases spanning the gap. The CDR3 covers 15 residues. The CDR3 region is CASTRGAPANTEAFF. The CDR3 region has the DNA TGTGCCAGCACGAGAGGGGCCCCTGCTAACACTGAAGCTTTCTTT. Looking up the rest from reference TRBV2 and TRBJ1-1 gives the full variable domain: EPEVTQTPSHQVTQMGQEVILRCVPISNHLYFYWYRQILGQKVEFLVSFYNNEISEKSEIFDDQFSVERPDGSNFTLKIRSTKLEDSAMYFCASTRGAPANTEAFFGQGTRLTVV.